The 9 T cell receptor beta chains presented below share a single source sample, sequenced in a study of CD8 T cells in Susac syndrome. When the RNA was reverse transcribed, random hexamers were used with an input of about 0.5 to 1 ug. TCRdb redid the calling of the immunoSEQ multiplex PCR reads with MiXCR, one entry per CDR3 protein. The repertoire holds 150,000 to 200,000 distinct CDR3 sequences, with around 96% as singletons. Sequencing was carried out using CD4+ T cells from PBMCs. These receptor sequences come from a human donor with multiple sclerosis.

The chain uses TRBV20-1 and TRBJ2-6; D remains unclear. Trimming took 6 bases from V and 0 from J, leaving 9 bases between them. This CDR3 is built from 14 residues. Germline V gene data show CDR1 as DFQATT and CDR2 as SNEGSKA (reference sequence). The CDR3 sequence: CSALPSSGANVLTF. In nucleotides, the CDR3 is TGCAGTGCCCTCCCGAGCTCTGGGGCCAACGTCCTGACTTTC.

This chain uses TRBV29-1 with TRBJ1-2; no clear D gene. Trimming took 4 bases from V and 6 from J, leaving 9 bases between them. The V gene's germline CDR1 is SQVTM and CDR2 ANQGSEA. CDR3 length: 11 residues. CDR3 in amino acids: CSVASNNGYTF. The CDR3 coding sequence is TGCAGCGTTGCGTCAAACAATGGCTACACCTTC.

This clonotype was observed a single time. This rearrangement joins TRBV18 to TRBJ1-2; no clear D. Trimming removed 6 bases from V and 2 bases from J, with 10 bases in between. The CDR3 is made up of 13 amino acids. Germline V gene data show CDR1 as KGHSH and CDR2 as LQKENI. The CDR3 region has the DNA TGTGCCAGCTCCGCGGGCGAAAACTATGGCTACACCTTC. Protein product: CASSAGENYGYTF.

This chain connects TRBV6-5 to TRBJ2-1; possible D gene TRBD2, 7 bases. V was cut by 2 bases and J by 9 bases, with 20 bases left in between. The CDR3 has 16 amino acids. Germline lookup yields CDR1 MNHEY and CDR2 SVGAGI. CDR3 DNA sequence: TGTGCCAGCAGTTACCCCAGGGGCGGGAGATTGGGTGAGCAGTTCTTC. Its protein product is CASSYPRGGRLGEQFF.

The gene calls are TRBV12-3 or TRBV12-4 and TRBJ2-3, with TRBD1 matching over 10 bases. With V trimmed by 6 bases and J by 2 bases, 5 bases remained unmatched. The length of the CDR3 is 15 residues. CDR3 coding DNA: TGTGCCAGCAGCTCGGGACAGGGGTTCACAGATACGCAGTATTTT. It codes for CASSSGQGFTDTQYF.

A single count supports this clonotype. The V call is TRBV30, the J call TRBJ2-3, with TRBD1 matching over 10 bases. Looked up from germline, CDR1 is GTSNPN and CDR2 is SVGIG (reference sequence). This CDR3 comprises 16 residues. The J segment lost 2 bases and the V segment lost 2 bases, leaving 7 bases of the junction unmatched. The CDR3 coding sequence is TGTGCCTGGAGTTCCGGACAGGGGGGTTACACAGATACGCAGTATTTT. Encoded protein: CAWSSGQGGYTDTQYF.

This chain uses TRBV19 with TRBJ2-5, with 9 bases matching TRBD2. The V segment lost 4 bases and the J segment 1 base; nucleotides outside the gene matches: 10. This CDR3 comprises 17 residues. CDR1 and CDR2 from the germline V gene are LNHDA and SQIVND (reference sequence). CDR3 nucleotide sequence: TGTGCCAGTAGTAGAGGTAGCGGGGGACCATCCCAAGAGACCCAGTACTTC. Translating gives CASSRGSGGPSQETQYF.

The chain recombines TRBV20-1 with TRBJ2-3; D perhaps matches TRBD2 (6 bases). Trimming pared 5 bases from V and 0 bases from J, leaving 24 bases between. Germline V gene lookup returns CDR1 DFQATT and CDR2 SNEGSKA (reference sequence). The CDR3 extends over 18 amino acids. Here the CDR3 DNA reads TGCAGTGCTCGGGGAGTCGATTTTGCGGGACCGAGCACAGATACGCAGTATTTT. Amino acids: CSARGVDFAGPSTDTQYF.

The rearrangement links TRBV5-1 to TRBJ2-1; D not certain. Trimming removed 1 base at V and 0 bases at J, with 17 bases between. The CDR3 runs 18 residues. In germline, CDR1 is SGHRS, CDR2 YFSETQ. CDR3 residues: CASSLPPFGSGSYNEQFF. For the CDR3, the DNA is TGCGCCAGCAGCTTGCCCCCTTTTGGTAGTGGCTCCTACAATGAGCAGTTCTTC.